The 22 T cell receptor beta chains below all came from one sample that was sequenced in a study of blood T cells in healthy people across ages. Alongside a J-beta primer mix, a sample-barcoded 5' primer served in a second PCR lasting roughly 7 to 12 cycles. TCRdb re-analysed the 5' RACE reads in MiXCR, keeping a single row per CDR3 protein. Here the sample spans 750,000 to 1,000,000 distinct CDR3 sequences, 25% to 35% being singletons. The sample was also reused in another study, on T cells of mothers and their children.

Sample: blood. The receptors derive from a woman aged 35 to 49 in good health.

This chain uses TRBV7-8 with TRBJ2-1, with 12 nucleotides matching TRBD2. The CDR3 extends over 15 amino acids. V was pared by 4 bases and J by 7 bases, with 5 bases of the junction left unmatched. Germline CDR1 and CDR2: SGHVS and FQNEAQ. CDR3 in DNA: TGTGCCAGCAGCTCCGGGACTAGCGGGTGGAATGAGCAGTTCTTC. It codes for CASSSGTSGWNEQFF. Looking up the rest from reference TRBV7-8 and TRBJ2-1 gives the full variable domain: GAGVSQSPRYKVAKRGQDVALRCDPISGHVSLFWYQQALGQGPEFLTYFQNEAQLDKSGLPSDRFFAERPEGSVSTLKIQRTQQEDSAVYLCASSSGTSGWNEQFFGPGTRLTVL.

This rearrangement joins TRBV20-1 to TRBJ2-7; 7 bases line up with TRBD1. The V gene end was trimmed by 3 bases and the J gene end by 0 bases; junction bases not matched to a gene: 2. The length of the CDR3 is 13 residues. Germline CDR1 DFQATT, CDR2 SNEGSKA (reference sequence). For the CDR3, the DNA is TGCAGTGCTAGGGACAGGCTCTCCTACGAGCAGTACTTC. Protein product: CSARDRLSYEQYF.

The chain joins TRBV7-2 to TRBJ1-5; D possibly corresponds to TRBD1 (5 bases). With 5 bases removed from V and 7 bases from J, the gap between germline ends came to 15 bases. The CDR3 runs to 14 residues. CDR1 SGHTA and CDR2 FQGNSA come from the germline V gene. The CDR3 DNA follows: TGTGCCAGCAGCCCCGCCCGGGCAGGGCAGCCCCAGCATTTT. Translation gives CASSPARAGQPQHF. The complete variable domain, with remaining parts taken from reference TRBV7-2 and TRBJ1-5, reads GAGVSQSPSNKVTEKGKDVELRCDPISGHTALYWYRQSLGQGLEFLIYFQGNSAPDKSGLPSDRFSAERTGGSVSTLTIQRTQQEDSAVYLCASSPARAGQPQHFGDGTRLSIL.

The chain employs TRBV12-3 or TRBV12-4 and TRBJ1-3; 7 nucleotides agree with TRBD1. V shed 5 bases and J 3 bases; nucleotides not matched to a gene: 10. CDR3 length: 16 residues. The CDR3 sequence is CASSPGQPGSGNTIYF. CDR3 DNA: TGTGCCAGCAGTCCGGGACAGCCTGGAAGTGGAAACACCATATATTTT.

The J gene is TRBJ2-3, the V gene TRBV7-9; D is perhaps TRBD1 or TRBD2 (6 bases each). The CDR3 is 14 amino acids. Germline loops: CDR1 SEHNR, CDR2 FQNEAQ (reference sequence). V lost 2 bases and J 6 bases, leaving 12 bases between the germline ends. The CDR3 protein is CASSLRGADDTQYF. The CDR3 DNA reads TGTGCCAGCAGCTTAAGGGGGGCTGACGATACGCAGTATTTT.

In this sample, this clonotype turned up a few times. The chain employs TRBV6-1 and TRBJ1-2, with 10 bases aligning to TRBD1. The V and J ends lost 6 bases and 7 bases, in that order; junction bases with no gene match: 11. Germline V lookup: CDR1 MNHNS, CDR2 SASEGT. This CDR3 comprises 15 residues. As DNA, the CDR3 is TGTGCCAGCAGGGGGACCGGGACAGGGGAGGCTGGCTACACCTTC. As protein: CASRGTGTGEAGYTF.

This chain connects TRBV20-1 to TRBJ1-4; D call uncertain. The germline CDR1 and CDR2 sequences are DFQATT and SNEGSKA (reference sequence). The CDR3 is 14 amino acids. V lost 0 bases, J lost 0 bases, and 5 bases lay in between. The CDR3 sequence is CSAREAATNEKLFF. CDR3 DNA sequence: TGCAGTGCTAGAGAGGCAGCAACTAATGAAAAACTGTTTTTT.

The gene calls are TRBV3-1 and TRBJ2-1; D is undetermined. Looked up from germline, CDR1 is LGHDT and CDR2 is YNNKEL (reference sequence). V was clipped by 3 bases and J by 10 bases, with 10 bases between them. This CDR3 has 12 amino acids. Here the CDR3 DNA reads TGTGCCAGCAGCCAGAAGGGAACCGAGCAGTTCTTC. Amino acids: CASSQKGTEQFF.

On this clonotype: This clone may be a read error of a much larger clone one base away. The chain recombines TRBV6-4 with TRBJ2-1, with a tentative D call TRBD2 (6 bases). This CDR3 has 14 residues. The V gene's germline CDR1 is MRHNA and CDR2 SNTAGT. Trimming removed 2 bases at V and 6 bases at J, with 11 bases between. CDR3 region: CASSDPPGSNEQFF. The CDR3 DNA follows: TGTGCCAGCAGTGACCCACCCGGGAGCAATGAGCAGTTCTTC.

This clonotype was seen a few times. The V gene is TRBV20-1, the J gene TRBJ2-3, with D perhaps TRBD2 (7 bases). The germline V and J ends were trimmed by 6 bases and 0 bases, with 10 bases remaining between them. Looked up from germline, CDR1 is DFQATT and CDR2 is SNEGSKA (reference sequence). The CDR3 runs 13 residues. Written as DNA, the CDR3 is TGCAGTGCCAAGGGGGGGAGCACAGATACGCAGTATTTT. It translates to CSAKGGSTDTQYF.

Only a few counts were recorded for this clonotype. The chain couples TRBV5-1 to TRBJ1-1; D unresolved. The CDR3 spans 14 residues. CDR1 is SGHRS, CDR2 YFSETQ, per germline. Trimming stripped 1 base from V and 5 bases from J, with 12 bases between. The DNA for the CDR3 is TGCGCCAGCAGCTTGAACCCGCTCGCAACTGAAGCTTTCTTT. Translation gives CASSLNPLATEAFF.

The J gene is TRBJ2-1, the V gene TRBV7-9; 7 bases are a match to TRBD1. The trim removed 4 bases at V and 4 bases at J, leaving 10 bases unmatched. From germline, CDR1 is SEHNR and CDR2 FQNEAQ (reference sequence). The CDR3 has 16 amino acids. The chain's CDR3 is CASSSNRGYLYNEQFF. The CDR3 nucleotides are TGTGCCAGCAGCTCTAACAGGGGCTATCTATACAATGAGCAGTTCTTC.

This chain links TRBV3-1 with TRBJ1-1; D is undetermined. Trimming stripped 1 base from V and 6 bases from J, with 12 bases between. The germline CDR1 and CDR2 sequences are LGHDT and YNNKEL (reference sequence). The CDR3 consists of 14 residues. CDR3 coding DNA: TGTGCCAGCAGCCAAGCGGGAACGTCCGCTGAAGCTTTCTTT. It specifies CASSQAGTSAEAFF.

The J gene is TRBJ2-5, the V gene TRBV4-1, with D perhaps TRBD1 (6 bases). This CDR3 comprises 18 residues. Germline assignment: CDR1 MGHRA and CDR2 YSYEKL. Trimming shortened V by 1 base and J by 2 bases, and 20 bases separated the two germline ends. The CDR3 coding sequence is TGCGCCAGCAGCCAAGCCCGCCAGGGGTCGGCAGGGCAAGAGACCCAGTACTTC. This gives the protein CASSQARQGSAGQETQYF.

The J gene is TRBJ2-4, the V gene TRBV6-6; D is tentatively TRBD1 or TRBD2 (5 bases each). Deletions cut 5 bases from V and 15 bases from J, with 17 bases between. The CDR3 has 12 amino acids. Germline CDR1 reads MNHNY; CDR2 reads SVGAGI (reference sequence). The CDR3: CASSKTDYERYF. CDR3 DNA sequence: TGTGCCAGCAGTAAGACAGACTACGAGCGGTACTTC.

The gene calls are TRBV5-1 and TRBJ2-2, with TRBD2 identical over 10 bases. Trimming at V came to 0 bases and at J to 6 bases, leaving 8 bases not matched to a gene. The CDR3 is made up of 17 amino acids. The germline V gene encodes CDR1 SGHRS and CDR2 YFSETQ. Here the CDR3 DNA reads TGCGCCAGCAGCTTGGTGAAAGCGGGGGGGCCGGCCGGGGAGCTGTTTTTT. As protein: CASSLVKAGGPAGELFF.

This clonotype was recorded at least ten times. The chain recombines TRBV6-2 or TRBV6-3 with TRBJ2-5; 7 bases fit TRBD2. V dropped 5 bases and J dropped 5; count of bases not matched to a gene: 17. The CDR3 loop spans 17 amino acids. Per germline, CDR1 MNHEY and CDR2 SVGEGT. The CDR3: CASSIPQRGPMGETQYF. CDR3 sequence (DNA): TGTGCCAGCAGTATCCCCCAGCGGGGCCCCATGGGGGAGACCCAGTACTTC.

With regard to this clonotype: A much larger clone is a single base away; this may be a read error. This chain joins TRBV11-1 and TRBJ2-6; TRBD1 is a possible D gene (6 bases). Per the germline V gene, CDR1 is SGHAT and CDR2 is FQDESV (reference sequence). The CDR3 loop spans 16 amino acids. The CDR3 nucleotides are TGTGCCAGCAGCTTAGCCAGGGGCTCTGGGGCCAACATCCTGACTTTC. It yields the protein CASSLARGSGANILTF.

Worth noting for this clonotype: Possible read error: a much larger clone is one base away. The chain couples TRBV28 to TRBJ2-1; D not resolved. From germline, CDR1 is MDHEN and CDR2 SYDVKM. This CDR3 region has 14 residues. This CDR3 reads CASSLLQSYNERFF. The CDR3 region has the DNA TGTGCCAGCAGTTTGTTGCAATCCTACAATGAGCGGTTCTTC. The variable domain in full, with the rest retrieved from reference TRBV28 and TRBJ2-1, is DVKVTQSSRYLVKRTGEKVFLECVQDMDHENMFWYRQDPGLGLRLIYFSYDVKMKEKGDIPEGYSVSREKKERFSLILESASTNQTSMYLCASSLLQSYNERFFGPGTRLTVL.

The CDR3 is CAIRGGTDPEAFF. In DNA form, the CDR3 reads TGTGCCATCAGGGGGGGGACAGATCCTGAAGCTTTCTTT. The rearrangement uses TRBV10-3 and TRBJ1-1, with 7 bases matching TRBD1. V lost 6 bases, J lost 6 bases, and 7 bases stayed unmatched. The CDR3 is 13 amino acids. Germline V gene lookup returns CDR1 ENHRY and CDR2 SYGVKD.

The table lists this clonotype with a few counts. The chain uses TRBV18 and TRBJ2-1, with D possibly TRBD1 on 7 matching bases. Germline lookup yields CDR1 KGHSH and CDR2 LQKENI. V dropped 4 bases and J dropped 6 bases, with 13 bases sitting between them. The CDR3 spans 14 residues. The CDR3 region is CASSRRGTANEQFF. CDR3 in DNA: TGTGCCAGCTCACGACGCGGGACAGCCAATGAGCAGTTCTTC. The full variable domain, its missing parts supplied by reference TRBV18 and TRBJ2-1, is NAGVMQNPRHLVRRRGQEARLRCSPMKGHSHVYWYRQLPEEGLKFMVYLQKENIIDESGMPKERFSAEFPKEGPSILRIQQVVRGDSAAYFCASSRRGTANEQFFGPGTRLTVL.

In this sample, this clonotype turned up many times. This chain connects TRBV7-9 to TRBJ1-1; D not certain. The germline V gene has CDR1 SEHNR and CDR2 FQNEAQ (reference sequence). This CDR3 spans 13 amino acids. The V gene lost 1 base and the J gene lost 3 bases, with 6 bases spanning the gap. The chain's CDR3 is CASSLVVDTEAFF. CDR3 nucleotide sequence: TGTGCCAGCAGCTTAGTCGTGGACACTGAAGCTTTCTTT. The whole variable domain, filled in from reference TRBV7-9 and TRBJ1-1, reads DTGVSQNPRHKITKRGQNVTFRCDPISEHNRLYWYRQTLGQGPEFLTYFQNEAQLEKSRLLSDRFSAERPKGSFSTLEIQRTEQGDSAMYLCASSLVVDTEAFFGQGTRLTVV.